This T cell receptor (beta chain) was identified during a study of T cells in Graves' hyperthyroidism and ophthalmopathy. Across the whole study: Blood from the periphery was taken at initial diagnosis, before any treatment. Study-level findings and limits: Among clonotypes expanded in thyroid above 0.001, most were also found in blood.

Hyperthyroidism, newly diagnosed and lasting under 2 months, affected patients aged 18 to 65. Amplified TCR beta CDR3 regions came from RNA transcripts. The HTBI primer set served for first-round RT-PCR of the TCR CDR3. From the multiplex PCR reads, TCRdb called clonotypes with MiXCR, one entry per CDR3 protein. The table lists approximately 600,000 distinct CDR3 sequences, 15% to 20% of them singletons, with 3.5% to 4% in the top ten. There are many counts of this clonotype. Antigen: not known. V shed 4 bases and J shed 1 base, with 10 bases lying between them. The CDR3 is 14 amino acids. The V gene is TRBV12-3 or TRBV12-4, the J gene TRBJ2-5; D not resolved. This sequence originates from a woman in her twenties or thirties with Graves' hyperthyroidism. Material for sequencing was blood. The CDR3 nucleotides read TGTGCCAGCAGTTGGATCCTGAGCCAAGAGACCCAGTACTTC. Protein: CASSWILSQETQYF.